The 21 T cell receptor beta chains given below trace back to one sample, sequenced in a study of glioma-infiltrating T cells. The iRepertoire nested amplicon-rescue multiplex PCR amplified TCR alpha and beta CDR3s from RNA. TCRdb redid the calling of the multiplex PCR reads with MiXCR, one entry per CDR3 protein. The table has about 180,000 distinct CDR3 sequences, more than 35% seen once. Sequencing was carried out using glioma tissue, nonneoplastic brain tissue, or PBMCs (not recorded which). The receptor set was obtained from a human donor with low-grade glioma or glioblastoma, undergoing nonglioma brain surgery, or in good health (not recorded which).

This clonotype was seen many times. The chain carries TRBV10-3 and TRBJ2-3, with 11 bases fitting TRBD2. The germline V gene has CDR1 ENHRY and CDR2 SYGVKD. This CDR3 comprises 16 residues. Losses at the gene ends were 6 bases for V and 6 bases for J; bases not matched to a gene: 11. The CDR3 region is CAISKTSGITPDTQYF. CDR3 DNA: TGTGCCATCAGCAAGACTAGCGGGATTACCCCTGATACGCAGTATTTT.

This rearrangement joins TRBV12-3 or TRBV12-4 to TRBJ2-1; D is tentatively TRBD1 or TRBD2 (5 bases each). Trimming took off 7 bases at V and 0 bases at J, with 13 bases between the two ends. CDR3 size: 15 residues. Here the CDR3 reads CASNSPGLSYNEQFF. For the CDR3, the DNA is TGTGCCAGCAACTCTCCGGGGCTCTCCTACAATGAGCAGTTCTTC.

The chain combines TRBV2 with TRBJ2-1; tentatively, D is TRBD1 or TRBD2 (5 bases each). The CDR3 extends over 15 amino acids. Germline V gene sequence: CDR1 SNHLY, CDR2 FYNNEI. Trimming removed 8 bases from V and 7 bases from J, with 21 bases in between. CDR3 loop: CASAPPGRAENEQFF. The CDR3 DNA sequence: TGTGCCAGCGCGCCGCCGGGACGAGCCGAAAATGAGCAGTTCTTC. Based on the CDR3 plus reference TRBV2 and TRBJ2-1, the full variable domain is EPEVTQTPSHQVTQMGQEVILRCVPISNHLYFYWYRQILGQKVEFLVSFYNNEISEKSEIFDDQFSVERPDGSNFTLKIRSTKLEDSAMYFCASAPPGRAENEQFFGPGTRLTVL.

This clonotype was picked up many times. The CDR3 coding sequence is TGTGCCAGCAGCCCCCGGGACTCCTACAATGAGCAGTTCTTC. Protein: CASSPRDSYNEQFF. V usage is TRBV9 and J usage is TRBJ2-1; D may be TRBD2 (5 bases). Trimming cost V 4 bases and J 0 bases, with 8 bases left between them. There are 14 residues in the CDR3. Per germline, CDR1 SGDLS and CDR2 YYNGEE. The full variable domain, with the rest looked up from reference TRBV9 and TRBJ2-1, is DSGVTQTPKHLITATGQRVTLRCSPRSGDLSVYWYQQSLDQGLQFLIQYYNGEERAKGNILERFSAQQFPDLHSELNLSSLELGDSALYFCASSPRDSYNEQFFGPGTRLTVL.

As concerns this clonotype: One base away lies a much larger clone, so this may be a sequencing read error. The J gene is TRBJ2-5, the V gene TRBV20-1, with TRBD2 identical over 13 bases. Germline V gene lookup returns CDR1 DFQATT and CDR2 SNEGSKA (reference sequence). This CDR3 region has 15 residues. With V trimmed by 3 bases and J by 8 bases, 9 bases remained unmatched. CDR3 protein: CSARTLAGGFDTQYF. The CDR3 DNA sequence: TGCAGTGCTAGGACACTAGCGGGAGGGTTTGACACCCAGTACTTC.

This clonotype was seen repeatedly, ten times or more. The CDR3 region has the DNA TGTGCCAGCAGCTTAGGACGGATTATGAACACTGAAGCTTTCTTT. Amino acid sequence: CASSLGRIMNTEAFF. This chain joins TRBV7-9 and TRBJ1-1; D not resolved. V was clipped by 1 base and J by 0 bases, with 9 bases between them. From germline, CDR1 is SEHNR and CDR2 FQNEAQ (reference sequence). This CDR3 has 15 amino acids. Using reference TRBV7-9 and TRBJ1-1 for the parts outside the CDR3, the full variable domain is DTGVSQNPRHKITKRGQNVTFRCDPISEHNRLYWYRQTLGQGPEFLTYFQNEAQLEKSRLLSDRFSAERPKGSFSTLEIQRTEQGDSAMYLCASSLGRIMNTEAFFGQGTRLTVV.

Notes on this clonotype: Just one base apart from a much larger clone, this may be a read error. The rearrangement links TRBV14 to TRBJ2-1; TRBD1 might be the D (5 bases). CDR1 SGHDN and CDR2 FVKESK come from the germline V gene. The CDR3 is 15 amino acids. CDR3 nucleotide sequence: TGTGCCAGAAGCCGGTTCCAGGGATCCTACAATGAGCAGTTCTTC. Amino acid sequence: CARSRFQGSYNEQFF.

Of note for this clonotype: Given a much more abundant clone one base away, this may be a read error. The chain has TRBV28 and TRBJ2-7; TRBD2 aligns across 11 bases. V lost 2 bases and J lost 5; bases outside the gene matches: 14. The CDR3 loop spans 18 amino acids. Germline loops: CDR1 MDHEN, CDR2 SYDVKM. This CDR3 reads CASSLPIRRLAGCHEQYF. CDR3 sequence (DNA): TGTGCCAGCAGTTTACCCATCCGTCGACTAGCGGGGTGCCACGAGCAGTACTTC.

In its sample, this clonotype was seen many times. The J gene is TRBJ1-1, the V gene TRBV28; no clear D gene. Germline values: CDR1 MDHEN, CDR2 SYDVKM. The CDR3 totals 14 residues. The V end lost 5 bases, the J end lost 6 bases, and 16 bases lay between the germline ends. In nucleotides, the CDR3 is TGTGCCAGCAGTCTAAAGTCGGTGGGATCTGAAGCTTTCTTT. This gives the protein CASSLKSVGSEAFF.

Turning to this clonotype: This may stem from a read error, because a much larger clone lies one nucleotide away. In DNA, the CDR3 is TGTGCCAGCAGCCAACCCGGGACTAGCGGGAAGGGTGAGCAGTTCTTC. As protein: CASSQPGTSGKGEQFF. The genes are TRBV7-2 and TRBJ2-1, with 13 bases aligning to TRBD2. V lost 5 bases to trimming and J lost 9 bases; unmatched junction nucleotides: 10. CDR1 and CDR2 (germline): SGHTA, FQGNSA. The CDR3 runs 16 residues.

This clonotype has only one observation. The chain uses TRBV19 and TRBJ1-5; a possible D gene is TRBD1 (5 bases). The germline V gene encodes CDR1 LNHDA and CDR2 SQIVND (reference sequence). This CDR3 is 15 amino acids long. Trimming removed 7 bases from V and 5 bases from J, with 18 bases in between. The CDR3 bases are TGTGCCAGTAAGCAAATTCGGGGGAGCCATCAGCCCCAGCATTTT. It translates to CASKQIRGSHQPQHF.

This clonotype has just a few counts. This sequence joins TRBV7-9 and TRBJ2-7, with TRBD1 as a possible D gene (7 bases). Germline lookup yields CDR1 SEHNR and CDR2 FQNEAQ (reference sequence). V was clipped by 5 bases and J by 5 bases, with 19 bases between them. This CDR3 has 15 residues. The CDR3 DNA reads as TGTGCCAGCAGCCGCACCTCCCTCAGGGGGGACGAGCAGTACTTC. This gives the protein CASSRTSLRGDEQYF.

As to this clonotype: An end of the junction does not agree with germline; a read error may underlie this. This CDR3 is CAISEALRTAKDYEQYF. CDR3 coding DNA: TGTGCCATCAGTGAAGCGCTTCGTACCGCGAAAGACTACGAGCAGTACTTC. This rearrangement joins TRBV2 to TRBJ2-7; no reliable D call. CDR1 and CDR2 (germline): SNHLY, FYNNEI. This CDR3 region has 17 residues.

As regards this clonotype: A much larger clone differs from this one at a single base, so this may be a read error. J is TRBJ2-5 and V is TRBV20-1; 9 bases align to TRBD2. The CDR3 runs to 17 residues. CDR1 is DFQATT, CDR2 SNEGSKA, per germline (reference sequence). V gave up 0 bases and J gave up 2 bases; unmatched junction bases: 10. The CDR3 spells CSARDIGTSPDQETQYF. In DNA, the CDR3 is TGCAGTGCTAGAGATATTGGGACTAGCCCCGATCAAGAGACCCAGTACTTC.

The chain has TRBV12-3 or TRBV12-4 and TRBJ1-5; D unresolved. V lost 0 bases and J lost 2, with 8 bases in between. This CDR3 has 15 residues. CDR3 coding DNA: TGTGCCAGCAGTTTAGCGAGGCAGCGCAATCAGCCCCAGCATTTT. It translates to CASSLARQRNQPQHF.

Regarding this clonotype: A read error is possible here, since a much larger clone lies one base away. The J gene is TRBJ2-5, the V gene TRBV28; 9 bases are shared with TRBD2. The germline V gene encodes CDR1 MDHEN and CDR2 SYDVKM. J was trimmed by 1 base and V by 6 bases; bases with no gene match: 6. This CDR3 contains 15 residues. CDR3 bases: TGTGCCAGCAGAACCGGGACTAGCTGCCAAGAGACCCAGTACTTC. Encoded protein: CASRTGTSCQETQYF.

This clonotype came up a few times. This chain joins TRBV12-3 or TRBV12-4 and TRBJ1-2; possibly TRBD1 for D (6 bases). V lost 6 bases, J lost 1 base, and 9 bases lay in between. CDR3 length: 13 amino acids. The CDR3 sequence: CASRADSNYGYTF. The CDR3 DNA sequence: TGTGCCAGCAGGGCGGACAGTAACTATGGCTACACCTTC.

A note on this clonotype: This clone may be a read error of a much larger clone one base away. The V call is TRBV5-1, the J call TRBJ2-3; 7 bases map to TRBD2. The CDR3 is made up of 14 amino acids. CDR1 and CDR2 (germline): SGHRS, YFSETQ. V lost 5 bases to trimming and J lost 3 bases; unmatched junction nucleotides: 6. In DNA form, the CDR3 reads TGCGCCAGCAGGAGCGGGGCCTTAACAGATACGCAGTATTTT. It encodes CASRSGALTDTQYF.

At least ten counts were recorded for this clonotype. The chain has TRBV2 and TRBJ2-7, with 7 nucleotides matching TRBD2. Germline V gene sequence: CDR1 SNHLY, CDR2 FYNNEI. This CDR3 contains 12 residues. Trimming removed 5 bases from V and 7 bases from J; junction bases left unmatched: 5. The CDR3 coding sequence is TGTGCCAGCAGTCAGACTAGCTTGGAGCAGTACTTC. Translated, it gives CASSQTSLEQYF.

As concerns this clonotype: This clone may be a read error of a much larger clone one base away. The genes are TRBV4-1 and TRBJ1-1; a possible D gene is TRBD1 (6 bases). Per the germline V gene, CDR1 is MGHRA and CDR2 is YSYEKL. The CDR3 covers 13 residues. The CDR3 sequence is CASSHSGGTEALF. CDR3 nucleotide sequence: TGCGCCAGCAGCCACTCTGGGGGCACTGAAGCTTTGTTT.

The chain combines TRBV20-1 with TRBJ2-3; D is ambiguous. Germline CDR1 and CDR2: DFQATT and SNEGSKA (reference sequence). The CDR3 extends over 10 amino acids. CDR3 region: CSVAVDTQYF. The CDR3 nucleotides read TGCAGCGTGGCGGTAGATACGCAGTATTTT.